A selection of T cell receptor beta chains follows, all from one sample in a study of T cell responses to AZD1222 COVID-19 vaccine. Libraries were prepared by immunoSEQ multiplex PCR; TCRdb keeps only in-frame clonotypes and omits some of them. The table has 150,000 or so clones, less than 95% seen once; the top ten hold approximately 0.64%. This sample comprised peripheral blood, obtained on day 0 of AZD1222 vaccination. Source of these receptors: an adult in good health. Each CDR3 is given with its conserved first and last residue. Fields, in order: V gene, D gene, CDR3 length, J gene, clone size, CDR3 protein, CDR3 DNA. The D gene is left open where the match is weak. A clone size is listed for some rows: how often the clone was seen (once, few, many), or a class if it is expanded.

>TRBV2|NA|12|TRBJ2-2|NA
CASRENTGELFF
TGTGCCAGCAGGGAGAACACCGGGGAGCTGTTTTTT
>TRBV4-2|NA|15|TRBJ1-2|NA
CASSQDRGQGYGYTF
TGTGCCAGCAGCCAAGACCGAGGGCAGGGCTATGGCTACACCTTC
>TRBV7-9|NA|13|TRBJ2-1|NA
CASSLAGGYEQFF
TGTGCCAGCAGCTTAGCGGGAGGCTATGAGCAGTTCTTC
>TRBV6-1|TRBD1|16|TRBJ1-2|NA
CASSAPFPGQSYGYTF
TGTGCCAGCAGTGCCCCTTTTCCGGGACAGTCCTATGGCTACACCTTC
>TRBV28|NA|17|TRBJ2-5|NA
CASSLASSGTEQETQYF
TGTGCCAGCAGTTTAGCCTCCTCCGGGACTGAGCAAGAGACCCAGTACTTC
>TRBV6-5|NA|13|TRBJ2-2|NA
CASSPSEDWELFF
TGTGCCAGCAGTCCTTCAGAAGACTGGGAGCTGTTTTTT
>TRBV5-1|NA|15|TRBJ2-2|once
CASSLGGANTGELFF
TGCGCCAGCAGCTTGGGCGGAGCGAACACCGGGGAGCTGTTTTTT
>TRBV5-5|TRBD1|15|TRBJ1-1|NA
CASSRFDREGAEAFF
TGTGCCAGCAGCCGATTTGACAGGGAAGGGGCTGAAGCTTTCTTT
>TRBV6-6|NA|14|TRBJ1-2|NA
CASSYSGDSYGYTF
TGTGCCAGCAGTTACTCCGGAGACTCCTATGGCTACACCTTC
>TRBV27|TRBD2|16|TRBJ2-7|NA
CASSPFLREGRYEQYF
TGTGCCAGCAGTCCCTTTTTGCGGGAGGGCAGATACGAGCAGTACTTC
>TRBV27|NA|14|TRBJ2-7|NA
CASSFRGGNYEQYF
TGTGCCAGCAGTTTCCGTGGCGGGAACTACGAGCAGTACTTC
>TRBV27|NA|14|TRBJ2-2|NA
CASSLRSPGGELFF
TGTGCCAGCAGTTTGCGCTCCCCGGGTGGGGAGCTGTTTTTT
>TRBV7-2|NA|17|TRBJ2-7|NA
CASSLMIGAGTSYEQYF
TGTGCCAGCAGCTTAATGATCGGGGCAGGGACTTCGTACGAGCAGTACTTC
>TRBV21-1|NA|16|TRBJ1-6|NA
CALGGGPEVTNSPLHF
TGTGCCCTCGGAGGGGGCCCTGAGGTCACCAATTCACCCCTCCACTTT
>TRBV18|NA|15|TRBJ2-6|NA
CASSPGPPGANVLTF
TGTGCCAGCTCACCTGGGCCTCCTGGGGCCAACGTCCTGACTTTC
>TRBV12-3/TRBV12-4|NA|13|TRBJ1-1|NA
CASSLPTDTEAFF
TGTGCCAGCAGTTTACCGACAGACACTGAAGCTTTCTTT
>TRBV7-3|TRBD1|16|TRBJ2-1|NA
CASSSNDRGPKYEQFF
TGTGCCAGCAGCTCTAATGACAGGGGGCCAAAGTATGAGCAGTTCTTC
>TRBV7-2|TRBD2|17|TRBJ2-3|NA
CASSPQRGTGVTDTQYF
TGTGCCAGCAGCCCCCAGCGGGGTACGGGAGTCACAGATACGCAGTATTTT
>TRBV3-1/TRBV3-2|TRBD1|15|TRBJ1-2|NA
CASSQKVRGVDGYTF
TGTGCCAGCAGCCAAAAAGTCAGGGGGGTCGATGGCTACACCTTC
>TRBV9|NA|15|TRBJ1-3|NA
CASSVEPVSGNTIYF
TGTGCCAGCAGCGTAGAGCCGGTGTCTGGAAACACCATATATTTT
>TRBV10-2|NA|15|TRBJ1-2|NA
CASRADSTSNYGYTF
TGCGCCAGCAGAGCGGACAGCACTTCTAACTATGGCTACACCTTC
>TRBV6-5|TRBD1|11|TRBJ2-1|NA
CASRQGMEQFF
TGTGCCAGCAGACAGGGGATGGAGCAGTTCTTC
>TRBV27|TRBD1|17|TRBJ2-1|NA
CASSLVPSGTGVNEQFF
TGTGCCAGCAGTTTGGTCCCATCCGGGACAGGGGTCAATGAGCAGTTCTTC
>TRBV5-5|NA|14|TRBJ1-1|NA
CASTISLGGTEAFF
TGTGCCAGCACGATATCACTGGGGGGCACTGAAGCTTTCTTT
>TRBV28|NA|14|TRBJ1-5|NA
CASSYDRIRQPQHF
TGTGCCAGCAGCTACGACAGAATACGTCAGCCCCAGCATTTT